This T cell receptor (beta chain) was captured by sequencing in a study of T cells expressing NK-cell markers. Study in general: It was sorted CD3+CD56+NKG2C+, CD3+CD56+NKG2C- and CD3+CD56-NKG2C+ T cells that supplied the TCR beta repertoires. Study conclusions and caveats: The leading position in the CD3+CD56-NKG2C+ fraction of four donors also went to these clonotypes.

TCRdb reanalyzed the 5' RACE reads, giving one entry per CDR3 protein sequence and no DNA. Its clone listing holds fewer than 550,000 distinct CDR3 sequences. The V gene's germline CDR1 is SGHTA and CDR2 FQGNSA. The CDR3 is made up of 13 amino acids. A note on this clonotype: Its antigen is unidentified.

This clonotype originated in a woman between 45 and 65 years old in good health. Input material: blood T cells: a sorted CD56 or NKG2C T cell subset, CD4+ or CD8+ T cells, or bulk PBMC T cells (not recorded which). The chain couples TRBV7-2 to TRBJ2-3. The CDR3 here is CASSLATSDTQYF.